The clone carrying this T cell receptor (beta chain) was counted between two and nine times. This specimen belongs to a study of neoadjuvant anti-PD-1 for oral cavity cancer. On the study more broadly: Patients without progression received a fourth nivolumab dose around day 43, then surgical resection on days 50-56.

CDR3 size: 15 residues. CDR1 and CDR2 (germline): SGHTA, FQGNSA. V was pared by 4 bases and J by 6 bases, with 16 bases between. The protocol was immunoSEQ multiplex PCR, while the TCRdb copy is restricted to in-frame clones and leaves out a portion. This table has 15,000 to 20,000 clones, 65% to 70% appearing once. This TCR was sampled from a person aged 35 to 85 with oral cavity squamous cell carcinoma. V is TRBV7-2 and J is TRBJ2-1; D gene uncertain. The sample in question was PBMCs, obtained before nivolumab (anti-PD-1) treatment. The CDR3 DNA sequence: TGTGCCAGCAGCTCCAACTACCTCCTAGGCAATGAGCAGTTCTTC. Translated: CASSSNYLLGNEQFF. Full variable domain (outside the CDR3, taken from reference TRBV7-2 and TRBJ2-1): GAGVSQSPSNKVTEKGKDVELRCDPISGHTALYWYRQSLGQGLEFLIYFQGNSAPDKSGLPSDRFSAERTGGSVSTLTIQRTQQEDSAVYLCASSSNYLLGNEQFFGPGTRLTVL.